This T cell receptor (beta chain) was captured in a study of cytomegalovirus exposure and HLA in healthy donors. About the study: Membership in the Caucasian-associated ancestry cluster was found for 75% to 90% of about 430 genotyped donors.

Vbeta (60) and Jbeta (13) primers were used in the PCR. Libraries were prepared by immunoSEQ multiplex PCR; TCRdb keeps only in-frame clonotypes and omits some of them. The table records roughly 130,000 clones, about 73% of them present only once. Germline CDR1 is SGHTA and CDR2 is FQGNSA. V was pared by 5 bases and J by 3 bases, with 11 bases between. The CDR3 length is 13 residues. For this clone: Its antigen is currently unknown.

At collection, donors were nominally healthy, but unrecorded immune exposures were probable. Findings of the study overall: CMV serostatus stood as the only immune exposure information on hand. The authors later linked a missense DCLRE1C variant to TCR beta V- and J-gene trimming.

The receptor's source is a woman aged 45-65 years in good health and CMV-seropositive. This chain links TRBV7-2 with TRBJ2-7; D is ambiguous. Sequencing used PBMCs. CDR3 amino acids: CASSRVPNYEQYF. The CDR3 DNA reads TGTGCCAGCAGCCGGGTCCCAAACTACGAGCAGTACTTC.